Listed here are 21 T cell receptor beta chains from one sample, sequenced in a study of vaccination and CD4 T cells after COVID-19. No antigen is known for these receptors. The Oncomine TCR Beta short-read assay sequenced DNA from cultured CD4+ T cells. TCRdb processed the PCR reads anew with MiXCR; each CDR3 protein has one entry. Among about 26,000 distinct CDR3 sequences listed, 40% to 45% were seen once. Sample time point: late sampling 161 to 241 days after vaccination in three convalescent patients. Treatment in this sample: roughly 10-day PBMC culture with coronavirus spike peptide pools or control peptides (ViraFEST assay). The specimen comprised CD4+ T cells from blood, cultured in vitro, sampled about 7 months after SARS-CoV-2 vaccination. The receptors shown here come from a human donor who had recovered from COVID-19.

This clonotype is medium-sized. The V gene is TRBV7-2, the J gene TRBJ2-1, with 7 nucleotides matching TRBD1. Germline V lookup: CDR1 SGHTA, CDR2 FQGNSA. CDR3 length: 14 amino acids. V gave up 5 bases and J gave up 4 bases; unmatched junction bases: 5. In DNA form, the CDR3 reads TGTGCCAGCAGCCCTGGGACAGCATACAATGAGCAGTTCTTC. Translated, it gives CASSPGTAYNEQFF.

The rearrangement joins TRBV28 to TRBJ2-3, with 12 bases identical to TRBD2. Germline trimming cut 3 bases from V and 2 bases from J; bases unmatched to any gene: 9. There are 18 residues in the CDR3. Germline values: CDR1 MDHEN, CDR2 SYDVKM. CDR3: CASSFLLTSGSVTDTQYF. In DNA, the CDR3 is TGTGCCAGCAGTTTCCTCCTGACTAGCGGGAGCGTCACAGATACGCAGTATTTT.

The J gene is TRBJ1-2, the V gene TRBV28; a possible D gene is TRBD1 (5 bases). V lost 6 bases to trimming and J lost 1 base, with 15 bases between them. The V gene's germline CDR1 is MDHEN and CDR2 SYDVKM. The CDR3 is made up of 15 amino acids. The CDR3: CASSSLRGDNYGYTF. DNA for the CDR3: TGTGCCAGCAGCAGTTTAAGGGGAGATAACTATGGCTACACCTTC.

CDR3 sequence (DNA): TGCAGCGTTGAGCCGGGGCGGGAGACCCAGTACTTC. Translating it yields CSVEPGRETQYF. The chain has TRBV29-1 and TRBJ2-5, with D perhaps TRBD1 or TRBD2 (5 bases each). CDR1 and CDR2 from the germline V gene are SQVTM and ANQGSEA. Between the trimmed V and J ends, which lost 3 bases and 5 bases, there was a span of 10 bases. The CDR3 covers 12 residues.

The V call is TRBV7-2, the J call TRBJ2-3; D gene unclear. CDR1 and CDR2 (germline): SGHTA, FQGNSA. The CDR3 has 12 residues. V lost 6 bases and J 1 base, leaving 5 bases between the germline ends. The CDR3 DNA reads TGTGCCAGCAGAGTGGGCACAGATACGCAGTATTTT. Protein sequence: CASRVGTDTQYF.

The V gene is TRBV19, the J gene TRBJ2-5; 10 bases are a match to TRBD1. The ends lost 1 base at V and 5 bases at J; junction bases unmatched: 7. Germline V gene data show CDR1 as LNHDA and CDR2 as SQIVND (reference sequence). The CDR3 totals 16 residues. CDR3 sequence reads: CASSIARDRGRETQYF. Here the CDR3 DNA reads TGTGCCAGTAGTATAGCCCGGGACAGGGGACGCGAGACCCAGTACTTC.

This chain connects TRBV28 to TRBJ2-7; 7 nucleotides align to TRBD2. CDR3 length: 11 residues. Germline assignment: CDR1 MDHEN and CDR2 SYDVKM. The trim removed 8 bases at V and 7 bases at J, leaving 5 bases unmatched. CDR3 in amino acids: CASGRALEQYF. For the CDR3, the DNA is TGTGCCAGCGGGAGGGCCTTGGAGCAGTACTTC.

The chain employs TRBV19 and TRBJ2-7; 10 bases agree with TRBD1. The CDR3 spans 14 residues. V gave up 3 bases and J gave up 3 bases; unmatched junction bases: 2. Germline V gene sequence: CDR1 LNHDA, CDR2 SQIVND (reference sequence). The CDR3 nucleotides read TGTGCCAGTAGTATCGGGACAGGGGTCTACGAGCAGTACTTC. Its protein is CASSIGTGVYEQYF.

The V gene is TRBV2, the J gene TRBJ2-3, with TRBD2 identical over 12 bases. Germline V gene sequence: CDR1 SNHLY, CDR2 FYNNEI. After removal of 5 bases from V and 5 bases from J, the junction contained 14 bases not matched to a gene. The CDR3 runs 18 residues. CDR3 DNA sequence: TGTGCCAGCAGTCGACGGACACTAGCGGGAGGTGATGGAGATACGCAGTATTTT. Translating it yields CASSRRTLAGGDGDTQYF.

The rearrangement uses TRBV19 and TRBJ2-7, with TRBD2 matching 15 bases. The CDR3 runs 14 residues. The junction had 1 base not matched to a gene; V was cut back by 6 bases and J by 4 bases. Germline V gene lookup returns CDR1 LNHDA and CDR2 SQIVND (reference sequence). In DNA, the CDR3 is TGTGCCAGTAGAGGGACTAGCGGGAGGTACGAGCAGTACTTC. This translates into CASRGTSGRYEQYF.

In DNA form, the CDR3 reads TGTGCCAGCAGTTCACCTAAGGGCCACTACGAGCAGTACTTC. This codes for CASSSPKGHYEQYF. The chain combines TRBV28 with TRBJ2-7; D is unclear. CDR3 length equals 14 residues. The V end lost 4 bases, the J end lost 3 bases, and 13 bases lay between the germline ends. Germline values: CDR1 MDHEN, CDR2 SYDVKM.

This clonotype has just a few counts. The V call is TRBV20-1, the J call TRBJ2-1, with 11 bases that match TRBD2. V dropped 2 bases and J dropped 2; count of bases not matched to a gene: 5. The CDR3 runs 16 residues. Germline lookup yields CDR1 DFQATT and CDR2 SNEGSKA (reference sequence). CDR3 loop: CSARFLAGGTYNEQFF. CDR3 sequence (DNA): TGCAGTGCTAGATTTCTAGCGGGAGGTACCTACAATGAGCAGTTCTTC.

V gene TRBV6-5 combines with J gene TRBJ2-7; D is perhaps TRBD2 (5 bases). There are 14 residues in the CDR3. Trimming cost V 0 bases and J 4 bases, with 10 bases left between them. CDR1 MNHEY and CDR2 SVGAGI come from the germline V gene. CDR3 bases: TGTGCCAGCAGTTACTCTAACAGCGGTTACGAGCAGTACTTC. Translating it yields CASSYSNSGYEQYF.

The chain uses TRBV7-3 and TRBJ2-1, with a tentative D call TRBD2 (5 bases). Trimming took 5 bases from V and 9 from J, leaving 14 bases between them. Germline loops: CDR1 SGHTA, CDR2 FQGTGA. The CDR3 has 13 amino acids. CDR3 sequence (DNA): TGTGCCAGCAGCCCGCGCGAGGGCGGTGAGCAGTTCTTC. Translation: CASSPREGGEQFF.

This clonotype was detected only a few times. The rearrangement joins TRBV20-1 to TRBJ2-7; a possible D gene is TRBD2 (6 bases). The CDR3 is 12 residues long. Trimming pared 6 bases from V and 2 bases from J, leaving 11 bases between. CDR1 is DFQATT and CDR2 is SNEGSKA in the germline V gene (reference sequence). CDR3 region: CSAVLATYEQYF. The CDR3 bases are TGCAGTGCCGTACTAGCCACCTACGAGCAGTACTTC.

This chain joins TRBV6-1 and TRBJ1-6, with a tentative D call TRBD1 (6 bases). V was clipped by 7 bases and J by 14 bases, with 27 bases between them. Looked up from germline, CDR1 is MNHNS and CDR2 is SASEGT. This CDR3 is built from 16 residues. The CDR3 sequence: CASKSGGAGVFVSLHF. DNA of the CDR3: TGTGCCAGCAAATCCGGGGGGGCAGGAGTATTTGTATCCCTCCACTTT.

With respect to this clonotype: Its ends do not fully match the called genes, so a read error is possible. The CDR3 DNA is TGTGCCAGCAGTGGTGTGTGGAGCAATCAGCCCCAGCATTTC. Its protein is CASSGVWSNQPQHF. The chain couples TRBV2 to TRBJ1-5; D remains unclear. The CDR3 consists of 14 residues. The V gene's germline CDR1 is SNHLY and CDR2 FYNNEI.

This chain joins TRBV19 and TRBJ2-1, with D maybe TRBD1 (7 bases). Germline values: CDR1 LNHDA, CDR2 SQIVND (reference sequence). Trimming left V 4 bases short and J 15 bases short, with 19 bases between. This CDR3 has 13 amino acids. This CDR3 reads CASSTDREVVRFF. In DNA form, the CDR3 reads TGTGCCAGTAGTACTGACAGGGAGGTGGTCCGGTTCTTC.

The rearrangement joins TRBV28 to TRBJ2-3; 9 bases match TRBD2. Germline V gene lookup returns CDR1 MDHEN and CDR2 SYDVKM. The CDR3 is 15 amino acids. With 10 bases clipped from V and 4 bases from J, the junction kept 12 bases outside the gene matches. CDR3 sequence reads: CATTGASGISDTQYF. As DNA, the CDR3 is TGTGCCACCACTGGGGCTAGCGGGATCTCAGATACGCAGTATTTT.

This clonotype was seen a few times. V is TRBV7-2 and J is TRBJ2-7; tentatively, D is TRBD1 (7 bases). This CDR3 has 15 residues. Germline assignment: CDR1 SGHTA and CDR2 FQGNSA. V gave up 5 bases and J gave up 3 bases, with 17 bases separating them. Written as DNA, the CDR3 is TGTGCCAGCAGCCCACAGGGGACTTCAGGCTACGAGCAGTACTTC. This codes for CASSPQGTSGYEQYF.

CDR3 sequence: CASSLGAVGAGTGELFF. Written as DNA, the CDR3 is TGTGCCAGCAGCTTAGGGGCTGTGGGGGCCGGCACCGGGGAGCTGTTTTTT. The chain couples TRBV7-2 to TRBJ2-2, with TRBD1 as a possible D gene (6 bases). This CDR3 has 17 amino acids. Germline values: CDR1 SGHTA, CDR2 FQGNSA. The ends were cut back, 1 base at V and 4 bases at J, with 16 bases in the middle.